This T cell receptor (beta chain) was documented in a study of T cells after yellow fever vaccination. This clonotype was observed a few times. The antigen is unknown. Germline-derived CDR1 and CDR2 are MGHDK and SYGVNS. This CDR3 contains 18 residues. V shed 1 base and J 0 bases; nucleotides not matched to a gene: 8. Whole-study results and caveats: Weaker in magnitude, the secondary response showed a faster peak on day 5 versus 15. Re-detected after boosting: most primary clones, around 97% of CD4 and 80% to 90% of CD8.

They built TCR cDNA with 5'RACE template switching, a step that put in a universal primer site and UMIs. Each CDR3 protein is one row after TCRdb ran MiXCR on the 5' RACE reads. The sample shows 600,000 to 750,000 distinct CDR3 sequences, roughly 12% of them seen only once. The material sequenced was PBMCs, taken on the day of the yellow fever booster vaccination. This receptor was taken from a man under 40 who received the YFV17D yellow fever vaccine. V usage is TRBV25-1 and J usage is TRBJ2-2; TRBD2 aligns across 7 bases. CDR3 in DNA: TGTGCCAGCAGTGAATCTGGGTGGGGGGGACCGAACACCGGGGAGCTGTTTTTT. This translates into CASSESGWGGPNTGELFF. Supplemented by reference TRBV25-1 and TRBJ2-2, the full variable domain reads EADIYQTPRYLVIGTGKKITLECSQTMGHDKMYWYQQDPGMELHLIHYSYGVNSTEKGDLSSESTVSRIRTEHFPLTLESARPSHTSQYLCASSESGWGGPNTGELFFGEGSRLTVL.